The 14 T cell receptor beta chains given below trace back to one sample, sequenced in a study of CD8+CD57+ T cells in acquired aplastic anemia. Patients picked for sequencing had shown CD8+CD57+ cell expansion detected by flow cytometry. Template material for TCR beta VDJ and CDR3 profiling consisted of genomic DNA. In TCRdb, the reads were re-called with MiXCR into one record per CDR3 protein. This table holds approximately 470,000 distinct CDR3 sequences, 25% to 40% found once. The sequenced material came from sorted CD4+, CD8+, or CD8+CD57+ T cells (not recorded which) from PBMCs. The receptors shown here come from a human donor with aplastic anemia.

The sample holds a few counts of this clonotype. The CDR3 nucleotides read TGTGCCAGCAGCCATCCCTCCGGCGGGGATTACGAGCAGTACTTC. The encoded protein is CASSHPSGGDYEQYF. This chain uses TRBV14 with TRBJ2-7, with TRBD2 as a possible D gene (6 bases). Trimming left V 3 bases short and J 4 bases short, with 16 bases between. This CDR3 contains 15 residues. The germline V gene has CDR1 SGHDN and CDR2 FVKESK.

V gene TRBV25-1 combines with J gene TRBJ1-1, with 7 bases fitting TRBD1. Per the germline V gene, CDR1 is MGHDK and CDR2 is SYGVNS. J was trimmed by 1 base and V by 10 bases; bases with no gene match: 6. The CDR3 is 13 residues long. CDR3 region: CATMGQTNTEAFF. The CDR3 DNA sequence: TGTGCCACCATGGGACAGACGAACACTGAAGCTTTCTTT.

The table lists this clonotype with a few counts. The chain employs TRBV7-2 and TRBJ1-4; maybe TRBD1 (5 bases). Per the germline V gene, CDR1 is SGHTA and CDR2 is FQGNSA. V was shortened by 5 bases and J by 6 bases, with 16 bases between the two germline ends. CDR3 length: 15 amino acids. CDR3 in DNA: TGTGCCAGCAGCCTAACCGGGACTAAGGATGAAAAACTGTTTTTT. This codes for CASSLTGTKDEKLFF.

Only a few counts were recorded for this clonotype. A much larger clone differs from this one at a single base, so this may be a read error. The V gene is TRBV29-1, the J gene TRBJ2-5; possibly TRBD2 for D (5 bases). The CDR3 runs to 12 residues. Germline V CDR1 and CDR2: SQVTM, ANQGSEA. Trimming pared 4 bases from V and 2 bases from J, leaving 8 bases between. For the CDR3, the DNA is TGCAGCGTTGGAGGGCTACAAGAGACCCAGTACTTC. It codes for CSVGGLQETQYF. Combining the CDR3 with reference TRBV29-1 and TRBJ2-5 gives the whole variable domain SAVISQKPSRDICQRGTSLTIQCQVDSQVTMMFWYRQQPGQSLTLIATANQGSEATYESGFVIDKFPISRPNLTFSTLTVSNMSPEDSSIYLCSVGGLQETQYFGPGTRLLVL.

Worth noting for this clonotype: One end of the junction varies from germline; a read error may be responsible. DNA for the CDR3: TGCGCCAGCAGCGCGGACCCAGGGGGTTACGAGCAGTACTTC. This codes for CASSADPGGYEQYF. The chain recombines TRBV5-5 with TRBJ2-7, with 7 bases lining up with TRBD1. The CDR3 is made up of 14 amino acids. Germline CDR1 reads SGHKS; CDR2 reads YYEKEE (reference sequence).

V gene TRBV6-1 combines with J gene TRBJ1-4, with unresolved D. The V end was cut by 8 bases, the J end by 0 bases, with 7 bases between. Germline V gives CDR1 MNHNS, CDR2 SASEGT. The CDR3 totals 13 residues. The CDR3 DNA reads TGTGCCAGCGGCAGGTCAACTAATGAAAAACTGTTTTTT. It yields the protein CASGRSTNEKLFF.

The V gene is TRBV10-3, the J gene TRBJ1-3; no firm D call. Trimming stripped 10 bases from V and 9 bases from J, with 16 bases between. The CDR3 loop spans 12 amino acids. Germline V gives CDR1 ENHRY, CDR2 SYGVKD. The CDR3 DNA is TGTGCCAGCAGATCGACGGGTGGCACCATATATTTT. This gives the protein CASRSTGGTIYF.

Comments on this clonotype: This sequence may be a read error, since a much larger clone differs from it by one base. The CDR3 DNA reads as TGTGCCAGTAGTATAAGGGCGGCGGGACCCTCACTTGGCTACGAGCAGTACTTC. This sequence encodes CASSIRAAGPSLGYEQYF. The rearrangement uses TRBV19 and TRBJ2-7, with a weak D call TRBD2 (6 bases). The germline V gene encodes CDR1 LNHDA and CDR2 SQIVND (reference sequence). There are 18 residues in the CDR3. V lost 2 bases, J lost 3 bases, and 23 bases lay in between.

The chain recombines TRBV5-1 with TRBJ2-3; D perhaps matches TRBD2 (6 bases). V lost 0 bases, J lost 0 bases, and 14 bases lay in between. CDR1 SGHRS and CDR2 YFSETQ come from the germline V gene. The CDR3 is 17 residues long. CDR3 sequence: CASSLAIIAGSTDTQYF. The CDR3 DNA reads TGCGCCAGCAGCTTGGCGATCATCGCGGGGAGCACAGATACGCAGTATTTT.

The chain is built from TRBV11-2 and TRBJ2-1; no definite D call. This CDR3 spans 16 amino acids. The ends were cut back, 4 bases at V and 7 bases at J, with 20 bases in the middle. Germline V gives CDR1 SGHAT, CDR2 FQNNGV. CDR3 region: CASSSGGAWGRNEQFF. CDR3 nucleotide sequence: TGTGCCAGCAGCTCCGGCGGAGCTTGGGGAAGAAATGAGCAGTTCTTC.

The chain uses TRBV7-8 and TRBJ2-6, with unresolved D. The ends were cut back, 3 bases at V and 0 bases at J, with 6 bases in the middle. This CDR3 is 15 amino acids long. From germline, CDR1 is SGHVS and CDR2 FQNEAQ. The DNA of the CDR3 is TGTGCCAGCAGCTTGGGTGTCTCTGGGGCCAACGTCCTGACTTTC. As protein: CASSLGVSGANVLTF.

This clonotype occurred many times. The chain employs TRBV20-1 and TRBJ1-6; D possibly corresponds to TRBD1 (5 bases). The germline CDR1 and CDR2 sequences are DFQATT and SNEGSKA (reference sequence). V was pared by 0 bases and J by 10 bases, with 16 bases between. The CDR3 loop spans 15 amino acids. The CDR3 DNA sequence: TGCAGTGCTAGAGATAATCAGGGTACAAGCTCACCCCTCCACTTT. It translates to CSARDNQGTSSPLHF.

The sample holds a few counts of this clonotype. The CDR3 region is CASSLGHLNTEAFF. DNA for the CDR3: TGTGCCAGCAGCTTAGGGCACCTGAACACTGAAGCTTTCTTT. The chain employs TRBV7-2 and TRBJ1-1; no reliable D call. The CDR3 sequence is 14 residues long. V lost 1 base and J lost 0, with 6 bases in between. CDR1 is SGHTA and CDR2 is FQGNSA in the germline V gene.

This clonotype was counted many times. The chain carries TRBV5-4 and TRBJ2-7; TRBD2 aligns across 13 bases. Germline-derived CDR1 and CDR2 are SGHNT and YYREEE (reference sequence). Trimming at V came to 4 bases and at J to 6 bases, leaving 4 bases not matched to a gene. CDR3 length equals 14 residues. CDR3 bases: TGTGCCAGCAGCCAGGGACTAGCGGGACTCGAGCAGTACTTC. This encodes CASSQGLAGLEQYF.